This T cell receptor (beta chain) was obtained from a study of T cell repertoires in cytomegalovirus infection. In the study overall: Public TCR beta signature analysis indicated the presence of both CMV infection and matching HLA type.

In its sample, this clonotype was seen a few times. Its antigen is not known. TCRdb re-called the reads through MiXCR, storing one row per CDR3 protein. The data hold about 220,000 distinct CDR3 sequences, with about 38% observed a single time. The V segment lost 0 bases and the J segment 0 bases; nucleotides outside the gene matches: 14. Per the germline V gene, CDR1 is SGHNT and CDR2 is YENEEA. The CDR3 contains 19 residues. The chain links TRBV11-3 to TRBJ2-7, with 7 bases identical to TRBD1. The starting material was CD8+ T cells from cultured PBMCs, obtained from culture after CMV antigen stimulation. This clonotype originated in a human donor in good health (CMV status not recorded). Some clones in this sample may be carry-over from other donors' samples. The DNA of the CDR3 is TGTGCCAGCAGCTTAGATCCCGGGACAGAAATTCCCAGCTCCTACGAGCAGTACTTC. This sequence encodes CASSLDPGTEIPSSYEQYF. The whole variable domain, filled in from reference TRBV11-3 and TRBJ2-7, reads EAGVVQSPRYKIIEKKQPVAFWCNPISGHNTLYWYLQNLGQGPELLIRYENEEAVDDSQLPKDRFSAERLKGVDSTLKIQPAELGDSAVYLCASSLDPGTEIPSSYEQYFGPGTRLTVT.